This T cell receptor beta chain was recovered during a study of metastatic and nonmetastatic thyroid tumors. Study at large: Thyroid patients, malignant and benign, had repertoires compared across blood and tumor or nodule tissue.

Study outcomes and limitations: Malignant thyroid tumors reportedly had TCR beta diversity that was significantly higher than in benign nodules, in blood and tumor.

Germline CDR1 reads MNHNS; CDR2 reads SASEGT. V was trimmed by 7 bases and J by 8 bases, leaving 11 bases between them. The CDR3 covers 11 residues. Per the study methods: For papillary thyroid cancer, a distant-metastasis classifier was constructed from CDR3 differences observed across clinicopathological groups. TCRdb re-clonotyped the PCR reads through MiXCR. The V and J calls were not made by the authors but by TCRdb's processing. This sample carries under 95,000 clones, 7.5% to 9% of them seen once, and the ten largest clones take approximately 8.8%. No patient received treatment before thyroid surgery. This clone has a count of ten or more. Its antigen is unknown.

The sample comprised blood. This chain connects TRBV6-1 to TRBJ2-5; D not resolved. The sequence derives from a female donor with papillary thyroid cancer or a benign thyroid nodule (not recorded which). Some clones in this sample may be carry-over from other donors' samples. In nucleotides, the CDR3 is TGTGCCAGCATCGGGCCCAAAACCCAGTACTTC. Protein sequence: CASIGPKTQYF.